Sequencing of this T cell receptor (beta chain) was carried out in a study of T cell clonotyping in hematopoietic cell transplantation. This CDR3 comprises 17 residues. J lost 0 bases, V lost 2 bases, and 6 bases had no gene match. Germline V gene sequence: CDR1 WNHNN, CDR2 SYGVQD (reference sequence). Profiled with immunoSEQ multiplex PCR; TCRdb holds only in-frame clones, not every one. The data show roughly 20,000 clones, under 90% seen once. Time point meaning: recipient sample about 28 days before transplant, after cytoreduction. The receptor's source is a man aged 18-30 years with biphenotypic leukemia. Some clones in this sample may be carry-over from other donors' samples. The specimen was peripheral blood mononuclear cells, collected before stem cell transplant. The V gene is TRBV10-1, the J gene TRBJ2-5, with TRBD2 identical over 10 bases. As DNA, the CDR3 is TGCGCCAGCAGTGAGGGGGCTAGCGGGAGTGACCAAGAGACCCAGTACTTC. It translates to CASSEGASGSDQETQYF.